These 14 T cell receptor beta chains originate from one sample sequenced in a study of quantifying T cell responses using KT2 cells. Overall study: cDNA was made from DNase-treated RNA using alpha and beta constant primers.

The cDNA 3' end received a ligated oligonucleotide with a UMI. First-round PCR used about 4 cycles and beta primers RC1.1 and RC1.2 covering TRBC1 and TRBC2. TCRdb analysed the UMI-ligation and nested PCR reads with MiXCR anew, one entry per CDR3 protein. The sample includes fewer than 60,000 distinct CDR3 sequences, roughly 10% of them seen just once. Sequencing used PBMCs spiked with cells of the T cell clone KT2. The receptors originated from a human donor.

This clonotype turned up a few times. Here the CDR3 reads CASRTDRAREKLFF. CDR3 in DNA: TGTGCCAGCAGAACGGACAGGGCAAGGGAAAAACTGTTTTTT. This rearrangement joins TRBV12-3 or TRBV12-4 to TRBJ1-4; 8 bases are a match to TRBD1. The CDR3 contains 14 residues. V lost 6 bases and J lost 8; bases outside the gene matches: 8.

This clonotype was seen a few times. V and J are TRBV7-9 and TRBJ1-1; D remains unclear. The germline V gene has CDR1 SEHNR and CDR2 FQNEAQ (reference sequence). The CDR3 spans 16 residues. V was shortened by 5 bases and J by 0 bases, with 16 bases between the two germline ends. The CDR3 nucleotides read TGTGCCAGCAGCCGAAACGTAACCAGAGTGAACACTGAAGCTTTCTTT. It encodes CASSRNVTRVNTEAFF. Drawing the rest from reference TRBV7-9 and TRBJ1-1, the complete variable domain is DTGVSQNPRHKITKRGQNVTFRCDPISEHNRLYWYRQTLGQGPEFLTYFQNEAQLEKSRLLSDRFSAERPKGSFSTLEIQRTEQGDSAMYLCASSRNVTRVNTEAFFGQGTRLTVV.

The chain is built from TRBV7-8 and TRBJ2-5, with 14 bases identical to TRBD2. The germline CDR1 and CDR2 sequences are SGHVS and FQNEAQ. The CDR3 length is 15 residues. V lost 5 bases to trimming and J lost 4 bases; unmatched junction nucleotides: 3. DNA for the CDR3: TGTGCCAGCAGCGGGACTAGCGGGAGTGGAGAGACCCAGTACTTC. Encoded protein: CASSGTSGSGETQYF.

The chain is built from TRBV6-5 and TRBJ2-3; 12 bases align to TRBD2. The CDR3 runs 16 residues. Germline values: CDR1 MNHEY, CDR2 SVGAGI. With 5 bases clipped from V and 2 bases from J, the junction kept 5 bases outside the gene matches. CDR3 DNA sequence: TGTGCCAGCAGTATTAGACTAGCGGGAGTCACAGATACGCAGTATTTT. Encoded protein: CASSIRLAGVTDTQYF.

The rearrangement joins TRBV18 to TRBJ1-6, with TRBD1 matching 8 bases. Per the germline V gene, CDR1 is KGHSH and CDR2 is LQKENI. This CDR3 has 14 amino acids. Trimming at V came to 3 bases and at J to 8 bases, leaving 3 bases not matched to a gene. For the CDR3, the DNA is TGTGCCAGCTCACCGTCAGGGGGCGATTCACCCCTCCACTTT. It yields the protein CASSPSGGDSPLHF. The full variable domain, rest sourced from reference TRBV18 and TRBJ1-6, is NAGVMQNPRHLVRRRGQEARLRCSPMKGHSHVYWYRQLPEEGLKFMVYLQKENIIDESGMPKERFSAEFPKEGPSILRIQQVVRGDSAAYFCASSPSGGDSPLHFGNGTRLTVT.

There are a few counts of this clonotype. V usage is TRBV5-6 and J usage is TRBJ1-6; D gene ambiguous. The V gene lost 1 base and the J gene lost 0 bases, with 8 bases spanning the gap. CDR3 size: 16 residues. The germline V gene encodes CDR1 SGHDT and CDR2 YYEEEE. This CDR3 is CASSLLGGSYNSPLHF. In nucleotides, the CDR3 is TGTGCCAGCAGCTTGCTGGGAGGCTCCTATAATTCACCCCTCCACTTT.

This chain joins TRBV6-1 and TRBJ2-2; unclear D gene. Germline V gives CDR1 MNHNS, CDR2 SASEGT. The CDR3 has 13 residues. V was clipped by 1 base and J by 4 bases, with 4 bases between them. The CDR3 spells CASSEDVTGELFF. In DNA form, the CDR3 reads TGTGCCAGCAGTGAAGATGTCACCGGGGAGCTGTTTTTT.

In its sample, this clonotype was seen many times. The V call is TRBV3-1, the J call TRBJ2-7, with D unresolved. Germline lookup yields CDR1 LGHDT and CDR2 YNNKEL (reference sequence). The CDR3 runs to 11 residues. V lost 1 base and J 5 bases, leaving 3 bases between the germline ends. The CDR3 protein is CASSQGDEQYF. CDR3 in DNA: TGTGCCAGCAGCCAAGGGGACGAGCAGTACTTC.

In this sample, this clonotype is medium-sized. The chain combines TRBV7-9 with TRBJ2-7; maybe TRBD2 (5 bases). Germline V gives CDR1 SEHNR, CDR2 FQNEAQ (reference sequence). Trimming stripped 5 bases from V and 7 bases from J, with 18 bases between. The CDR3 has 14 amino acids. DNA of the CDR3: TGTGCCAGCAGCCTAGGACTCGATAGTGGTGAGCAGTACTTC. It yields the protein CASSLGLDSGEQYF.

This clonotype was detected only a few times. The chain carries TRBV27 and TRBJ1-6; D might be TRBD1 (6 bases). V lost 2 bases to trimming and J lost 9 bases, with 11 bases between them. The CDR3 totals 14 residues. CDR1 MNHEY and CDR2 SMNVEV come from the germline V gene (reference sequence). CDR3 region: CASSLARTASPLHF. Written as DNA, the CDR3 is TGTGCCAGCAGTTTAGCCCGGACAGCTTCACCCCTCCACTTT.

Many counts were recorded for this clonotype. The V gene is TRBV6-4, the J gene TRBJ2-3, with 13 bases identical to TRBD2. Germline trimming cut 6 bases from V and 4 bases from J; bases unmatched to any gene: 7. The length of the CDR3 is 16 residues. The germline V gene has CDR1 MRHNA and CDR2 SNTAGT. This CDR3 is CASSPTSGGPPDTQYF. The CDR3 DNA reads TGTGCCAGCAGCCCGACTAGCGGGGGGCCCCCAGATACGCAGTATTTT.

This clonotype has a handful of counts. J is TRBJ2-3 and V is TRBV7-2, with 12 positions matching TRBD2. The CDR3 has 19 amino acids. The J segment lost 0 bases and the V segment lost 1 base, leaving 8 bases of the junction unmatched. Germline V lookup: CDR1 SGHTA, CDR2 FQGNSA. CDR3 coding DNA: TGTGCCAGCAGCTTAGTAGCTAGCGGGAGGGCCATAAGCACAGATACGCAGTATTTT. Amino acid sequence: CASSLVASGRAISTDTQYF.

This clonotype showed up many times. V usage is TRBV5-1 and J usage is TRBJ2-3; the D gene is possibly TRBD2 (6 bases). This CDR3 comprises 17 residues. V gave up 0 bases and J gave up 2 bases, with 16 bases separating them. In germline, CDR1 is SGHRS, CDR2 YFSETQ. CDR3 bases: TGCGCCAGCAGCTTGGCCGGTACGGGAGAGAACACAGATACGCAGTATTTT. Its protein product is CASSLAGTGENTDTQYF.

V usage is TRBV5-1 and J usage is TRBJ1-2; 7 bases agree with TRBD1. CDR3 length: 13 residues. Looked up from germline, CDR1 is SGHRS and CDR2 is YFSETQ. V dropped 4 bases and J dropped 8; count of bases not matched to a gene: 8. The CDR3 protein is CASSTPGTDGYTF. The CDR3, as DNA: TGCGCCAGCAGCACTCCCGGGACAGACGGCTACACCTTC.